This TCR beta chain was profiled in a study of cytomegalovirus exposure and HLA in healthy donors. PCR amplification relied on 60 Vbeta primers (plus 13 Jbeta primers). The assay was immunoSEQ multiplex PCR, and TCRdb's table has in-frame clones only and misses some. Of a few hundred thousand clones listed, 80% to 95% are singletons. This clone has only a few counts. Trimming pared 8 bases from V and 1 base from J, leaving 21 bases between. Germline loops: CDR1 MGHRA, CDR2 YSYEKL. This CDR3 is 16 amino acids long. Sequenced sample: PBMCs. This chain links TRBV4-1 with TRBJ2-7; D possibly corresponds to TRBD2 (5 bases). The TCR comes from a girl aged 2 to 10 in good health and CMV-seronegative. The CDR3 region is CASQYDVEGLSYEQYF. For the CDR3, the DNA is TGCGCCAGCCAGTATGACGTCGAGGGCCTTTCCTACGAGCAGTACTTC.